Each of the 3 T cell receptor beta chains below was sequenced from the same sample in a study of cytomegalovirus exposure and HLA in healthy donors. The primer mix had 60 Vbeta and 13 Jbeta primers. Assay: immunoSEQ multiplex PCR; the TCRdb copy retains only in-frame clones and omits some. The sample records roughly 100,000 clones, 70% to 80% being singletons. What was sequenced was PBMCs. Receptor source: a male donor in good health and CMV-seropositive.

V is TRBV19 and J is TRBJ2-1; 8 nucleotides agree with TRBD2. CDR1 LNHDA and CDR2 SQIVND come from the germline V gene (reference sequence). V gave up 3 bases and J gave up 6 bases; unmatched junction bases: 4. The CDR3 totals 14 residues. Written as DNA, the CDR3 is TGTGCCAGTAGTATCGCGGGAGGATTCAATGAGCAGTTCTTC. Translated: CASSIAGGFNEQFF.

The genes are TRBV7-6 and TRBJ2-2; 9 positions match TRBD1. This CDR3 is built from 15 residues. Losses at the gene ends were 3 bases for V and 6 bases for J; bases not matched to a gene: 5. From germline, CDR1 is SGHVS and CDR2 FNYEAQ. CDR3 coding DNA: TGTGCCAGCAGCTTGGGACAGGGAGGGTCCGGGGAGCTGTTTTTT. As protein: CASSLGQGGSGELFF.

The chain joins TRBV23-1 to TRBJ2-1; 7 bases line up with TRBD1. TRBV23-1 is labeled an ORF, and its function is uncertain. CDR3 length equals 15 residues. J was trimmed by 7 bases and V by 0 bases; bases with no gene match: 6. The CDR3 DNA reads as TGCGCCAGCAGTCAATCCCCGGGACAGTTTAATGAGCAGTTCTTC. Translating it yields CASSQSPGQFNEQFF.